One and the same sample provided the 15 T cell receptor beta chains below, sequenced in a study of T cell responses to AZD1222 COVID-19 vaccine. Data came from immunoSEQ multiplex PCR; TCRdb stores just in-frame clones and leaves some out. The sample contains over 100,000 clones, around 94% of which appear only once. Sample: peripheral blood, taken on day 0 of AZD1222 vaccination. All receptors derive from an adult in good health.

The chain joins TRBV6-6 to TRBJ2-1; TRBD1 matches 11 bases. CDR1 and CDR2 (germline): MNHNY, SVGAGI (reference sequence). This CDR3 comprises 15 residues. J lost 7 bases, V lost 7 bases, and 9 bases had no gene match. This chain's CDR3 is CASIHGGTGGNEQFF. As DNA, the CDR3 is TGTGCCAGCATCCACGGCGGGACAGGGGGGAATGAGCAGTTCTTC.

This sequence joins TRBV5-1 and TRBJ2-1; the match to TRBD1 covers 7 bases. With 2 bases clipped from V and 10 bases from J, the junction kept 3 bases outside the gene matches. The CDR3 extends over 12 amino acids. The germline V gene encodes CDR1 SGHRS and CDR2 YFSETQ. CDR3 sequence reads: CASSLQGTEQFF. Written as DNA, the CDR3 is TGCGCCAGCAGCTTACAGGGGACGGAGCAGTTCTTC.

V and J are TRBV10-1 and TRBJ2-7; tentatively, D is TRBD2 (5 bases). Trimming took off 2 bases at V and 0 bases at J, with 11 bases between the two ends. CDR1 is WNHNN and CDR2 is SYGVQD in the germline V gene (reference sequence). This CDR3 spans 15 amino acids. CDR3 nucleotide sequence: TGCGCCAGCAGTGAGGGACTTTCAAGCTCCTACGAGCAGTACTTC. Its translation is CASSEGLSSSYEQYF.

This chain links TRBV10-1 with TRBJ1-1, with TRBD1 matching over 7 bases. Germline values: CDR1 WNHNN, CDR2 SYGVQD (reference sequence). The trim removed 4 bases at V and 3 bases at J, leaving 5 bases unmatched. The CDR3 is 14 residues long. DNA of the CDR3: TGCGCCAGCAGTGCAAACAGGGGCCACACTGAAGCTTTCTTT. Translating it yields CASSANRGHTEAFF.

The chain recombines TRBV30 with TRBJ2-1; D gene unclear. This CDR3 contains 17 residues. In germline, CDR1 is GTSNPN, CDR2 SVGIG (reference sequence). Trimming pared 3 bases from V and 0 bases from J, leaving 18 bases between. This CDR3 reads CAWRGGKGSSSYNEQFF. The CDR3 DNA reads as TGTGCCTGGAGAGGTGGGAAGGGATCGAGCTCCTACAATGAGCAGTTCTTC.

This rearrangement joins TRBV7-3 to TRBJ2-5; TRBD2 matches 8 bases. The CDR3 sequence is 15 residues long. The trim removed 5 bases at V and 5 bases at J, leaving 10 bases unmatched. Germline V gene sequence: CDR1 SGHTA, CDR2 FQGTGA. CDR3 nucleotide sequence: TGTGCCAGCAGCCCCCGGGGTAGCGGGAAGGAGACCCAGTACTTC. Its protein is CASSPRGSGKETQYF.

The V and J genes are TRBV7-6 and TRBJ2-2; maybe TRBD2 (5 bases). Looked up from germline, CDR1 is SGHVS and CDR2 is FNYEAQ. There are 17 residues in the CDR3. V was clipped by 2 bases and J by 2 bases, with 15 bases between them. The CDR3 reads CASSLFSRVSNTGELFF. The CDR3 coding sequence is TGTGCCAGCAGCTTATTTTCGCGGGTATCTAACACCGGGGAGCTGTTTTTT.

This chain links TRBV10-3 with TRBJ2-7, with D possibly TRBD1 on 5 matching bases. V was cut by 8 bases and J by 4 bases, with 12 bases left in between. Germline lookup yields CDR1 ENHRY and CDR2 SYGVKD. This CDR3 comprises 12 residues. In nucleotides, the CDR3 is TGTGCCATCCGCGGACACCTTTACGAGCAGTACTTC. Protein: CAIRGHLYEQYF.

The J gene is TRBJ1-1, the V gene TRBV30, with D unclear. The germline CDR1 and CDR2 sequences are GTSNPN and SVGIG (reference sequence). V dropped 5 bases and J dropped 6 bases, with 10 bases sitting between them. The CDR3 length is 11 residues. DNA of the CDR3: TGTGCCTGGGGAGGTAGAGCTGAAGCTTTCTTT. Translating gives CAWGGRAEAFF.

This clone was seen just once. CDR3 protein: CASSQGVEQGNQPQHF. CDR3 coding DNA: TGCGCCAGCAGCCAAGGGGTTGAACAGGGAAATCAGCCCCAGCATTTT. The gene calls are TRBV4-1 and TRBJ1-5, with D possibly matching TRBD1 (6 bases). Germline loops: CDR1 MGHRA, CDR2 YSYEKL. The CDR3 loop spans 16 amino acids. V was trimmed by 1 base and J by 4 bases, leaving 14 bases between them.

This clone was seen once. The chain joins TRBV5-5 to TRBJ2-5; possible D gene TRBD1, 6 bases. Germline V gives CDR1 SGHKS, CDR2 YYEKEE (reference sequence). V lost 4 bases, J lost 4 bases, and 17 bases lay in between. This CDR3 has 15 residues. DNA for the CDR3: TGTGCCAGCAGCCTCCTCGGACAGAACTTAGAGACCCAGTACTTC. This translates into CASSLLGQNLETQYF.

This clone was detected once. The chain links TRBV27 to TRBJ1-2; tentatively, D is TRBD1 (6 bases). This CDR3 has 15 amino acids. Trimming removed 10 bases at V and 8 bases at J, with 26 bases between. CDR1 is MNHEY, CDR2 SMNVEV, per germline (reference sequence). CDR3 loop: CATRPTVSRTAGYTF. The DNA of the CDR3 is TGTGCCACCCGACCGACTGTTTCCAGGACAGCAGGCTACACCTTC.

The V and J genes are TRBV4-2 and TRBJ2-1; D not certain. The CDR3 runs to 15 residues. Germline CDR1 LGHNA, CDR2 YNFKEQ. V lost 2 bases to trimming and J lost 9 bases, with 17 bases between them. CDR3: CASSQLNTGNSEQFF. CDR3 coding DNA: TGTGCCAGCAGCCAACTTAATACGGGCAACAGTGAGCAGTTCTTC.

The count of this clone is one. The chain couples TRBV7-2 to TRBJ1-4; D possibly corresponds to TRBD1 (5 bases). CDR1 is SGHTA and CDR2 is FQGNSA in the germline V gene. Trimming pared 5 bases from V and 5 bases from J, leaving 21 bases between. The length of the CDR3 is 17 residues. The CDR3 DNA is TGTGCCAGCAGCCCTGGCTCGGGCAGGGTTGGGAATGAAAAACTGTTTTTT. As protein: CASSPGSGRVGNEKLFF.

This clone has only one observation. The rearrangement uses TRBV7-5 and TRBJ2-3; the table's D call TRBD1 went unverified against the DNA. TRBV7-5 is deemed a pseudogene. This CDR3 region has 18 residues. The DNA of the CDR3 is TGTGCCAGAAGCTCGCCTTCTCTGACAGGGGGTAGGACAGATACGCAGTATTTT. Residues: CARSSPSLTGGRTDTQYF.